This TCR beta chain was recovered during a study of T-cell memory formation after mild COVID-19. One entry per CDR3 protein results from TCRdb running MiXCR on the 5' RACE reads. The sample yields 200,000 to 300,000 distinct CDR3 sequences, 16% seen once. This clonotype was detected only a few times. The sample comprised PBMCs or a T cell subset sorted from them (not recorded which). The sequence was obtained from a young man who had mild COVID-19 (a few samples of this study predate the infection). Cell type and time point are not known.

CDR3 residues: CASTTLAGQETQYF. The CDR3 coding sequence is TGTGCCAGCACCACACTAGCGGGGCAGGAGACCCAGTACTTC. The chain combines TRBV3-1 with TRBJ2-5; TRBD2 aligns across 10 bases. Germline assignment: CDR1 LGHDT and CDR2 YNNKEL (reference sequence). Trimming cost V 7 bases and J 5 bases; bases outside gene matches: 7. The CDR3 contains 14 residues.